This entry describes one T cell receptor (beta chain). A junction end diverges from the germline sequence, so it may reflect a read error. The PCR ran on 60 Vbeta and 13 Jbeta primers. Methods used by the authors: A later analysis tallied some 80 million unique TCR beta chains, roughly 11 million of them shared. Some clones are missing from TCRdb's copy, which holds only in-frame ones; the method was immunoSEQ multiplex PCR. The DNA gave D and trimming, while V, J and clone size come from that table. The data contain about 73,000 clones, about 78% of them singletons. This entry comes from a study of cytomegalovirus exposure and HLA in healthy donors. The CDR3 runs to 13 residues. Germline CDR1 reads SNHLY; CDR2 reads FYNNEI.

V gene TRBV2 combines with J gene TRBJ1-5; D possibly corresponds to TRBD1 (5 bases). The sample consisted of PBMCs. The receptor comes from a male donor in good health and CMV-seronegative. The CDR3 DNA reads TGTGCCAGCAGACAGGAAAGGGATCAGCCCCAGAATTTT. Amino acids: CASRQERDQPQNF.